This TCR beta chain comes out of a study of blood T cell repertoires in COVID-19. Germline V gene sequence: CDR1 SGDLS, CDR2 YYNGEE. This CDR3 is 14 amino acids long. Trimming left V 2 bases short and J 3 bases short, with 9 bases between. Clones were read by immunoSEQ multiplex PCR, and TCRdb kept only the in-frame ones, dropping some. The sample includes about 150,000 clones, approximately 80% seen only once; the top ten take 12%. Sequenced input: peripheral blood. The V and J genes are TRBV9 and TRBJ1-5; possible D gene TRBD1, 5 bases. The TCR was taken from a woman aged 60-75 years with COVID-19, enrolled during active disease. The CDR3 loop is CASSVGTLNQPQHF. Here the CDR3 DNA reads TGTGCCAGCAGCGTGGGGACTCTCAATCAGCCCCAGCATTTT.